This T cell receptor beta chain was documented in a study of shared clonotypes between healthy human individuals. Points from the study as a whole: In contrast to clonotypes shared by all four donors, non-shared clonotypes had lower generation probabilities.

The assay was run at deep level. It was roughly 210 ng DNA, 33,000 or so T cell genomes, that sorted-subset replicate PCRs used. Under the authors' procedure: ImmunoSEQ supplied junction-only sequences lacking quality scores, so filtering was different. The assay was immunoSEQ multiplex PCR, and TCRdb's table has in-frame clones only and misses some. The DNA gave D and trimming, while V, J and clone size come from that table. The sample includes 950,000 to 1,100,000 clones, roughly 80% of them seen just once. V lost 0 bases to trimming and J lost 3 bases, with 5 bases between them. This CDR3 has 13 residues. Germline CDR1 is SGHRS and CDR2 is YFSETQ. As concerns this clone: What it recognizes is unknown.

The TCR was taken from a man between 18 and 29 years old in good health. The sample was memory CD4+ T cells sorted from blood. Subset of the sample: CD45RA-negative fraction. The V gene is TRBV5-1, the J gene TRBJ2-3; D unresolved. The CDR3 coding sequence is TGCGCCAGCAGCTTGGGGGCGACAGATACGCAGTATTTT. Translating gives CASSLGATDTQYF.